The rows below give T cell receptor beta chains drawn from one sample of a study of shared clonotypes between healthy human individuals. Data came from immunoSEQ multiplex PCR; TCRdb stores just in-frame clones and leaves some out. The profile covers over 800,000 clones, with approximately 92% appearing a single time and about 25% taken by the ten largest. Sample: naive CD8+ T cells sorted from blood. These receptors were collected from a man aged 30-40 years in good health. The CDR3 runs from the conserved cysteine through the conserved F or W. The D gene is left open where the match is weak. Clone size is stated in some rows and not others, as once, few, many or a class when expanded.

J gene,D gene,V gene,clone size,CDR3 protein,CDR3 DNA
TRBJ2-7,.,TRBV28,.,CASSLPRTRGSYEQYF,TGTGCCAGCAGTTTACCACGGACCCGGGGGTCCTACGAGCAGTACTTC
TRBJ2-7,TRBD1,TRBV30,.,CAWKRGQGHYYEQYF,TGTGCCTGGAAGAGAGGACAGGGACATTACTACGAGCAGTACTTC
TRBJ1-5,.,TRBV27,.,CASAGDGPNQPQHF,TGTGCCAGCGCCGGGGACGGACCCAATCAGCCCCAGCATTTT
TRBJ2-3,.,TRBV4-1,.,CASSPGGVTDTQYF,TGCGCCAGCAGCCCTGGAGGGGTCACAGATACGCAGTATTTT
TRBJ1-5,.,TRBV28,.,CASSLSGNSNQPQHF,TGTGCCAGCAGTCTCTCAGGAAATAGCAATCAGCCCCAGCATTTT
TRBJ2-5,.,TRBV7-9,.,CASSPRLKETQYF,TGTGCCAGCAGCCCTAGACTCAAGGAGACCCAGTACTTC
TRBJ2-3,.,TRBV2,.,CASSEAGGTDTQYF,TGTGCCAGCAGTGAAGCGGGAGGCACAGATACGCAGTATTTT
TRBJ2-5,.,TRBV7-9,once,CASSFTDNPGETQYF,TGTGCCAGCAGCTTCACAGATAACCCGGGAGAGACCCAGTACTTC
TRBJ1-1,.,TRBV7-3,.,CASSLLGSENTEAFF,TGTGCCAGCAGCTTATTAGGCAGCGAAAACACTGAAGCTTTCTTT
TRBJ1-1,TRBD1,TRBV28,.,CASRRDRSNTEAFF,TGTGCCAGCAGGAGGGACAGGTCGAACACTGAAGCTTTCTTT
TRBJ2-2,.,TRBV7-9,.,CASSFPTYTGELFF,TGTGCCAGCAGCTTCCCGACTTACACCGGGGAGCTGTTTTTT
TRBJ2-1,.,TRBV10-3,.,CAISESISEQFF,TGTGCCATCAGTGAGTCGATTTCTGAGCAGTTCTTC